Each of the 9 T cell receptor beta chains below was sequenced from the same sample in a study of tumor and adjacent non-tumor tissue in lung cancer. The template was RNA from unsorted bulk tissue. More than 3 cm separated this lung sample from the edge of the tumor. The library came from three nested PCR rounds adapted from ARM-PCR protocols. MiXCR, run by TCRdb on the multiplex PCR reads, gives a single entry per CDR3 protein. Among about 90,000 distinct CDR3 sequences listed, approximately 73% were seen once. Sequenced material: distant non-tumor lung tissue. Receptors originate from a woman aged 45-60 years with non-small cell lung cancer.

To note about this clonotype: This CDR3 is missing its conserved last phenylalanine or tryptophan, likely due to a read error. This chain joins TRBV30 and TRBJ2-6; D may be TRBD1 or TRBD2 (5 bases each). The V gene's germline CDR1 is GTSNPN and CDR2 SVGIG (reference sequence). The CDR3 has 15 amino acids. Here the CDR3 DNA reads TGTGCCTGGAGTGGAGGGGCGCTTGGGGCCAGCGTCCTGACTTAC. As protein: CAWSGGALGASVLTY.

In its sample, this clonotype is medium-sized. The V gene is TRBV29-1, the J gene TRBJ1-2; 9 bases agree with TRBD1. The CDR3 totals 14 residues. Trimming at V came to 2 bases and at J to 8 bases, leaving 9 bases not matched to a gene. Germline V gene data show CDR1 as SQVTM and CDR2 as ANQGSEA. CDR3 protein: CSVEPGDRAYGYTF. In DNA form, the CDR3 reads TGCAGCGTTGAACCCGGGGACAGGGCTTACGGCTACACCTTC.

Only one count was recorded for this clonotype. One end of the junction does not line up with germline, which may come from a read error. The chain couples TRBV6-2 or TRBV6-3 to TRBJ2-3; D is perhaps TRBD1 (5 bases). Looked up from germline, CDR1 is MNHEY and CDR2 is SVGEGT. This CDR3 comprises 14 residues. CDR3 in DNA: TGTGCCAGCAGCTATAGGGGTGTCACAGATAGGCAGTATTTT. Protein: CASSYRGVTDRQYF.

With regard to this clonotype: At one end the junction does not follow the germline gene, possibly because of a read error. The CDR3 is CDSSGAGTQQLQHF. The CDR3 DNA sequence: TGCGACAGCAGTGGGGCTGGTACGCAGCAGCTCCAGCATTTT. This rearrangement joins TRBV10-2 to TRBJ1-5, with D maybe TRBD1 (5 bases). Germline V lookup: CDR1 WSHSY, CDR2 SAAADI. The CDR3 loop spans 14 amino acids.

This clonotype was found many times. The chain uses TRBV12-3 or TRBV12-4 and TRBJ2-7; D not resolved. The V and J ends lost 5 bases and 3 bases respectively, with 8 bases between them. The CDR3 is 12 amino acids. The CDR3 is CASSSEDYEQYF. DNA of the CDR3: TGTGCCAGCAGTAGCGAGGACTACGAGCAGTACTTC.

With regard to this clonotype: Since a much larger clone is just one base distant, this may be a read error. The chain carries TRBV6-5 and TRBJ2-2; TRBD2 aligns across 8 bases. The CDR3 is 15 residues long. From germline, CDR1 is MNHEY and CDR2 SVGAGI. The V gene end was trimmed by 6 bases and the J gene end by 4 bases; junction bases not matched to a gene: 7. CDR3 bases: TGTGCCAGCAGCCACGGGAGGGCCAGCACCGGGGAGCTGTTTTTT. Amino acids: CASSHGRASTGELFF.

The CDR3 reads CASDRPKTDTQYF. In DNA, the CDR3 is TGTGCCAGCGATAGACCGAAGACAGATACGCAGTATTTT. This chain joins TRBV6-2 or TRBV6-3 and TRBJ2-3; no clear D. CDR1 and CDR2 (germline): MNHEY, SVGEGT. The germline V and J ends were trimmed by 8 bases and 3 bases, with 12 bases remaining between them. CDR3 length: 13 residues.

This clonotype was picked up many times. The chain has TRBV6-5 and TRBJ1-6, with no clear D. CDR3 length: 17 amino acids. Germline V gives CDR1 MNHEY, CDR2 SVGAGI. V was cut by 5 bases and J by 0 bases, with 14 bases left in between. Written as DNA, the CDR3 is TGTGCCAGCAGTGGGAGTTGGGCGAGCTCCTATAATTCACCCCTCCACTTT. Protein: CASSGSWASSYNSPLHF.

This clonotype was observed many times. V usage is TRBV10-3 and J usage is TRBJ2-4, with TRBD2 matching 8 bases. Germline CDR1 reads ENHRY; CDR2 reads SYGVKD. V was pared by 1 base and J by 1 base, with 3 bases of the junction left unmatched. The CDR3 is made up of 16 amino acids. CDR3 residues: CAISELAGSAKNIQYF. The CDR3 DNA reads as TGTGCCATCAGTGAGTTAGCGGGATCCGCCAAAAACATTCAGTACTTC.